These T cell receptor beta chains were read from a single sample in a study of cytomegalovirus exposure and HLA in healthy donors. Assay: immunoSEQ multiplex PCR; the TCRdb copy retains only in-frame clones and omits some. The table records 85,000 to 100,000 clones, approximately 80% of them present only once. The source material was PBMCs. The receptors stem from a woman aged 40 to 50 in good health and CMV-seronegative. CDR3s include the opening cysteine and the closing phenylalanine or tryptophan. The order of the fields is J gene, clone size, V gene, D gene, CDR3 DNA, CDR3 protein. D genes are given only for firm matches. Only some rows state a clone size, as once, few, many or a class for expanded clones.

TRBJ1-1 | NA | TRBV11-3 | NA | TGTGCCAGCAGCTTTACCGGAGGTAACACTGAAGCTTTATTT | CASSFTGGNTEALF
TRBJ1-1 | NA | TRBV29-1 | TRBD1 | TGCAGCGTTAGACAGGGCCAGGGCACTGAAGCTTTCTTT | CSVRQGQGTEAFF
TRBJ1-3 | NA | TRBV7-2 | NA | TGTGCCAGCAGCCTACGGAGGGGATCTGGAAACACCATATATTTT | CASSLRRGSGNTIYF
TRBJ1-6 | NA | TRBV19 | NA | TGTGCCAGTAGTCTGTCACAGGGTACGTCACCCCTCCACTTT | CASSLSQGTSPLHF
TRBJ1-5 | NA | TRBV6-1 | TRBD1 | TGTGCCAGCAGTGAACTGGGACAGGGGGGTTTCCTCACTCAGCCCCAGCATTTT | CASSELGQGGFLTQPQHF
TRBJ2-3 | NA | TRBV9 | NA | TGTGCCAGCAGCCCCCTCAGAGCAGGGACGCAGTATTTT | CASSPLRAGTQYF
TRBJ2-3 | NA | TRBV5-1 | NA | TGCGCCAGCAGCTCACAGGATAGCACAGATACGCAGTATTTT | CASSSQDSTDTQYF
TRBJ1-2 | once | TRBV28 | TRBD1 | TGTGCCAGCAGCCAAACACGGACAGGTTCCTATGGCTACACCTTC | CASSQTRTGSYGYTF
TRBJ2-3 | NA | TRBV4-1 | NA | TGCGCCAGCAGCCCAGGGTCCGTGGAGACTAGTGGGTACACAGATACGCAGTATTTT | CASSPGSVETSGYTDTQYF
TRBJ1-1 | once | TRBV27 | NA | TGTGCCAGCAGTCTCAGACAGAACACTGAAGCTTTCTTT | CASSLRQNTEAFF
TRBJ2-6 | NA | TRBV4-1 | NA | TGCGCCAGCAGCCAAGAGTACAGCCGCTCTGGGGCCAACGTCCTGACTTTC | CASSQEYSRSGANVLTF
TRBJ1-6 | NA | TRBV9 | TRBD1 | TGTGCCAGCAGCCCTCGGACAGGGAGTTCACCCCTCCACTTT | CASSPRTGSSPLHF
TRBJ2-5 | NA | TRBV5-1 | TRBD2 | TGCGCCAGCGGTTACAGCGGGGCCCAAGAGACCCAGTACTTC | CASGYSGAQETQYF
TRBJ1-5 | once | TRBV7-8 | NA | TGTGCCAGCAGCCACAGGGTCGGCAATCAGCCCCAGCATTTT | CASSHRVGNQPQHF
TRBJ2-2 | NA | TRBV11-2 | NA | TGTGCCAGCAGCCCCCCTGACACCGGGGAGCTGTTTTTT | CASSPPDTGELFF
TRBJ1-1 | NA | TRBV5-1 | NA | TGCGCCAGCAGTTCGTACCCGACAGAGAACACTGAAGCTTTCTTT | CASSSYPTENTEAFF
TRBJ2-7 | NA | TRBV18 | NA | TGTGCCAGCTCATCCAAGACAGGATCGCTCGGTCCCCTCTACGAGCAGTACTTC | CASSSKTGSLGPLYEQYF
TRBJ2-3 | NA | TRBV5-1 | TRBD2 | TGCGCCAGCAGCTTAGCGGGGGGGCCTGCAGATACGCAGTATTTT | CASSLAGGPADTQYF
TRBJ1-5 | NA | TRBV2 | NA | TGTGCCAGCAGTGACCGGGAGGGCTACCAGCCCCAGCATTTT | CASSDREGYQPQHF
TRBJ1-3 | NA | TRBV29-1 | NA | TGCAGCGTCGAACAGGGCTTCTCTGGAAACACCATATATTTT | CSVEQGFSGNTIYF
TRBJ2-7 | NA | TRBV10-3 | TRBD1 | TGTGCCATCATGGGACAGGGCTCCTACGAGCAGTACTTC | CAIMGQGSYEQYF
TRBJ2-5 | NA | TRBV30 | NA | TGTGCCTGGAGTAGCGGTGGAGAGACCCAGTACTTC | CAWSSGGETQYF
TRBJ1-1 | once | TRBV7-2 | NA | TGTGCCAGCAGCTTAGAGGGGTACTACACTGAAGCTTTCTTT | CASSLEGYYTEAFF
TRBJ1-5 | NA | TRBV30 | NA | TGTGCCTGGACCACGCTCGGGACTAACAATCAGCCCCAGCATTTT | CAWTTLGTNNQPQHF
TRBJ2-5 | NA | TRBV5-6 | NA | TGTGCCAGCAGCTTGGAACTGAAAGAGACCCAGTACTTC | CASSLELKETQYF
TRBJ2-1 | NA | TRBV4-2 | NA | TGTGCCAGCAGCCATCACGGACAGCGGCAGTTCTTC | CASSHHGQRQFF
TRBJ1-5 | NA | TRBV6-1 | TRBD1 | TGTGCCAGCAGTGAAGCACTCGGCAGGGGGAGACAGCCCCAGCATTTT | CASSEALGRGRQPQHF
TRBJ1-2 | NA | TRBV18 | NA | TGTGCCAGCTCACCTGGGACACCTCAGGCGGGTGGCTACACCTTC | CASSPGTPQAGGYTF
TRBJ1-1 | NA | TRBV19 | NA | TGTGCCAGTAGTACCCGACACATAAGAGACACTGAAGCTTTCTTT | CASSTRHIRDTEAFF
TRBJ2-1 | NA | TRBV11-2 | TRBD2 | TGTGCCAGCAGCTTTGGAGCGGGGGGTACCAATGAGCAGTTCTTC | CASSFGAGGTNEQFF
TRBJ1-5 | NA | TRBV19 | TRBD1 | TGTGCCAGTAGGGGGACAGGGGCGACTGGCCAGCCCCAGCATTTT | CASRGTGATGQPQHF
TRBJ1-4 | few | TRBV7-9 | NA | TGTGCCAGCAGCTTAGCCAGGGCAACTAATGAAAAACTGTTTTTT | CASSLARATNEKLFF